The 6 T cell receptor beta chains given below trace back to one sample, sequenced in a study of graft-versus-host responses after intestinal transplantation. TCRdb keeps only in-frame clones here, not all; method: immunoSEQ multiplex PCR. The data hold under 150,000 clones, with 90% to 95% observed a single time. These TCRs are of unknown antigen specificity. Sequencing used unstimulated CD8+ T cells sorted from spleen or lymph node cells, obtained before intestinal transplant. The receptors originated from a human donor who received an intestinal transplant.

The chain employs TRBV28 and TRBJ1-5, with D maybe TRBD1 (6 bases). There are 14 residues in the CDR3. CDR1 and CDR2 from the germline V gene are MDHEN and SYDVKM. V lost 3 bases and J 6 bases, leaving 12 bases between the germline ends. This CDR3 is CASSFRGGLQPQHF. The CDR3 DNA sequence: TGTGCCAGCAGTTTTAGGGGGGGGCTTCAGCCCCAGCATTTT.

The chain links TRBV28 to TRBJ1-1, with a possible D match to TRBD1 (6 bases). The CDR3 totals 15 residues. With 2 bases removed from V and 3 bases from J, the gap between germline ends came to 13 bases. Germline values: CDR1 MDHEN, CDR2 SYDVKM. This chain's CDR3 is CASSLRDRWDTEAFF. The CDR3 DNA follows: TGTGCCAGCAGTTTAAGAGACAGGTGGGACACTGAAGCTTTCTTT.

The chain is built from TRBV7-9 and TRBJ2-7; TRBD2 matches at 14 bases. V dropped 4 bases and J dropped 4; count of bases not matched to a gene: 3. The germline V gene encodes CDR1 SEHNR and CDR2 FQNEAQ (reference sequence). This CDR3 contains 15 residues. CDR3 bases: TGTGCCAGCAGCTATGGGACTAGCGGGAGTTACGAGCAGTACTTC. It translates to CASSYGTSGSYEQYF.

The rearrangement links TRBV28 to TRBJ2-1; TRBD1 might be the D (5 bases). The germline gives CDR1 MDHEN, CDR2 SYDVKM. Trimming pared 4 bases from V and 8 bases from J, leaving 6 bases between. CDR3 length: 11 amino acids. CDR3 coding DNA: TGTGCCAGCAGTTGGGGCGATGAGCAGTTCTTC. This sequence encodes CASSWGDEQFF.

V is TRBV29-1 and J is TRBJ2-1; D unclear. Germline V gene data show CDR1 as SQVTM and CDR2 as ANQGSEA. The CDR3 covers 14 residues. V gave up 6 bases and J gave up 3 bases, with 15 bases separating them. The CDR3 protein is CSVPGDSFYNEQFF. Written as DNA, the CDR3 is TGCAGCGTCCCCGGTGATAGCTTCTACAATGAGCAGTTCTTC.

CDR3 sequence: CASSLVGGPLDFGRETQYF. In nucleotides, the CDR3 is TGTGCCAGCAGCTTGGTTGGAGGGCCTTTGGATTTTGGTCGGGAGACCCAGTACTTC. The V gene is TRBV5-6, the J gene TRBJ2-5; D might be TRBD2 (6 bases). The CDR3 runs to 19 residues. Trimming left V 0 bases short and J 5 bases short, with 26 bases between. In germline, CDR1 is SGHDT, CDR2 YYEEEE.